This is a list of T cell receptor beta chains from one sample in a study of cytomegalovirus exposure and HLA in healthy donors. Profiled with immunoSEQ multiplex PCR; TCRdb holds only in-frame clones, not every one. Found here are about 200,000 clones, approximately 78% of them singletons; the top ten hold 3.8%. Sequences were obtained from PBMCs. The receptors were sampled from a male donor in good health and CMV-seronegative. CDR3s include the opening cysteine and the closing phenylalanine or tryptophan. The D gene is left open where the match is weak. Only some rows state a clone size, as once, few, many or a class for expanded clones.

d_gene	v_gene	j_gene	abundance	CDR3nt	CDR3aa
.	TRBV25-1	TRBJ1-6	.	TGTGCCAGCAGTGGACACCCTAATTCACCCCTCCACTTT	CASSGHPNSPLHF
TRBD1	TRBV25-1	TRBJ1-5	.	TGTGCCAGCAGTGGACAGGGTAATCAGCCCCAGCATTTT	CASSGQGNQPQHF
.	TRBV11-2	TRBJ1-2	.	TGTGCCAGCAGCTTCACGGGGGAGGGCTACACCTTC	CASSFTGEGYTF
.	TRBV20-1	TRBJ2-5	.	TGCAGTGCTAGAGAAGAGGCCCAGTACTTC	CSAREEAQYF
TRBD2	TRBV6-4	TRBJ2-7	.	TGTGCCAGCAGTTATAGCGGGAGAATAGACGAGCAGTACTTC	CASSYSGRIDEQYF
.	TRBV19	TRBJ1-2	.	TGTGCCAGTAGTATAGGCAAGCCTAACTATGGCTACACCTTC	CASSIGKPNYGYTF
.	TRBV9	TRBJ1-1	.	TGTGCCAGCCAGGGGTTAGGCACTGAAGCTTTCTTT	CASQGLGTEAFF
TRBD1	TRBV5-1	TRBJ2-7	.	TGCGCCAGCAGCTTGTCCGGGACAGCGGATATAGGGGGGTACTTC	CASSLSGTADIGGYF
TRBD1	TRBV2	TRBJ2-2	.	TGTGCCAGCACCTATCCAGGGGGCACCGGGGAGCTGTTTTTT	CASTYPGGTGELFF
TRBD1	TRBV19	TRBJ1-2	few	TGTGCCAGTACCTCAGGACAGGGAGGGGTCCATGGCTACACCTTC	CASTSGQGGVHGYTF
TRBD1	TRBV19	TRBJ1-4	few	TGTGCCAGTAGTTCACCCCCAGGGGGGCGACGTGAAAAACTGTTTTTT	CASSSPPGGRREKLFF
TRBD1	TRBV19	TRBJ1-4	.	TGTGCCAGTAGTATCGGGACAGGACTGTTTTTT	CASSIGTGLFF
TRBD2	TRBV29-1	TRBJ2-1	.	TGCAGCGTTGAGGACCAGACCACTAGCGGCTACAATGAGCAGTTCTTC	CSVEDQTTSGYNEQFF
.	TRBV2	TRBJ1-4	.	TGTGCCAGCAAACCGGGACACCCATTTAACACTAATGAAAAACTGTTTTTT	CASKPGHPFNTNEKLFF
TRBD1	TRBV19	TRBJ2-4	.	TGTGCCAGTAGTATAGGAGGGACAGGGAAGGTCCAAAGGGGGGCCAAAAACATTCAGTACTTC	CASSIGGTGKVQRGAKNIQYF
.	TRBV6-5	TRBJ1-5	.	TGTGCCAGCAGTTACTCGACAGGTTATCAGCCCCAGCATTTT	CASSYSTGYQPQHF
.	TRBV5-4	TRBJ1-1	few	TGTGCCAGCAGCCCCTTCATGGCGAACACTGAAGCTTTCTTT	CASSPFMANTEAFF
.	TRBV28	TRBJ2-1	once	TGTGCCAGCACCAGGGGACGGAATGAGCAGTTCTTC	CASTRGRNEQFF
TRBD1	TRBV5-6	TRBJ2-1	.	TGTGCCAGCAGCCAGGGGACAGGATCGAGTGAGCAGTTCTTC	CASSQGTGSSEQFF
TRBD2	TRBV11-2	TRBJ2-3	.	TGTGCCAGCAGCTTGGCTAGCGGGAGGGCAGATACGCAGTATTTT	CASSLASGRADTQYF
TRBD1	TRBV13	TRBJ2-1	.	TGTGCCAGCAGCGGAGACAGGGATATTTCTTACAATGAGCAGTTCTTC	CASSGDRDISYNEQFF
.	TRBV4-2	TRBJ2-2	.	TGTGCCAGCAGCCTGGGACAAAACACCGGGGAGCTGTTTTTT	CASSLGQNTGELFF
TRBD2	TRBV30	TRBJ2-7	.	TGTGCCTGGAGTAGACGGACTAGCGGGCTGGCGTACTTC	CAWSRRTSGLAYF
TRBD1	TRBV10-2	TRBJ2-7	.	TGCGCCAGCAGTCAATGGGGGAGACAGGGAACGCCCGAGCAGTACTTC	CASSQWGRQGTPEQYF
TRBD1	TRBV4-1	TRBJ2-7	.	TGCGCCAGCAGCCAGGGACAGGGGTCCTACGAGCAGTACTTC	CASSQGQGSYEQYF
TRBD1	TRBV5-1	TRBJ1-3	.	TGCGCCAGCAGCTTGGCAGGGGGTGACACCATATATTTT	CASSLAGGDTIYF
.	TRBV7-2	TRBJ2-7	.	TGTGCCAGCAGCTTATCTAGCCCCTACGAGCAGTACTTC	CASSLSSPYEQYF
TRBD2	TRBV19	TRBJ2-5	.	TGTGCCAGTAGTCCGACCCGGTTTGGCGGGGGATTCTTTGAGACCCAGTACTTC	CASSPTRFGGGFFETQYF
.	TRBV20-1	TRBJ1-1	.	TGCAGTGCTGACAGGAGGACTGAAGCTTTCTTT	CSADRRTEAFF
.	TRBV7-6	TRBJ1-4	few	TGTGCCAGCAGCTTTCTTATGGGGCAACTGTTTTTT	CASSFLMGQLFF
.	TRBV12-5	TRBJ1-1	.	TGTGCTAGTGGTTTGGGGCAGGGGACGACTGAAGCTTTCTTT	CASGLGQGTTEAFF
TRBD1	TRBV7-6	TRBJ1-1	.	TGTGCCAGCAGCCTAGACAGGGCGGTCACTGAAGCTTTCTTT	CASSLDRAVTEAFF
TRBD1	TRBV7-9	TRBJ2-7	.	TGTGCCAGCAGCTTAACCGGGACAGTCTCCTACGAGCAGTACTTC	CASSLTGTVSYEQYF
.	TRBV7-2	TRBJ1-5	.	TGTGCCAGCAGCTCCTCAGGGGAACGCCAGCCCCAGCATTTT	CASSSSGERQPQHF
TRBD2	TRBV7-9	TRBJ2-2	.	TGTGCCAGCAGCCCTCCGGGACTAGCGGCCACCGGGGAGCTGTTTTTT	CASSPPGLAATGELFF
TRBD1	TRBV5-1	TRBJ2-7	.	TGCGCCAGCAGCGGGGGGACAGGTAGCTCCTACGAGCAGTACTTC	CASSGGTGSSYEQYF
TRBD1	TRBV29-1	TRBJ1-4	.	TGCAGCGTTTCACAGGGGGGAGGTGAAAAACTGTTTTTT	CSVSQGGGEKLFF
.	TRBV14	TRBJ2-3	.	TGTGCCAGCAGCCCATGGACTGGGTACACAGATACGCAGTATTTT	CASSPWTGYTDTQYF
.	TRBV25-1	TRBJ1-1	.	TGTGCCAGCAGTGATGGTGCCAGATACAACACTGAAGCTTTCTTT	CASSDGARYNTEAFF